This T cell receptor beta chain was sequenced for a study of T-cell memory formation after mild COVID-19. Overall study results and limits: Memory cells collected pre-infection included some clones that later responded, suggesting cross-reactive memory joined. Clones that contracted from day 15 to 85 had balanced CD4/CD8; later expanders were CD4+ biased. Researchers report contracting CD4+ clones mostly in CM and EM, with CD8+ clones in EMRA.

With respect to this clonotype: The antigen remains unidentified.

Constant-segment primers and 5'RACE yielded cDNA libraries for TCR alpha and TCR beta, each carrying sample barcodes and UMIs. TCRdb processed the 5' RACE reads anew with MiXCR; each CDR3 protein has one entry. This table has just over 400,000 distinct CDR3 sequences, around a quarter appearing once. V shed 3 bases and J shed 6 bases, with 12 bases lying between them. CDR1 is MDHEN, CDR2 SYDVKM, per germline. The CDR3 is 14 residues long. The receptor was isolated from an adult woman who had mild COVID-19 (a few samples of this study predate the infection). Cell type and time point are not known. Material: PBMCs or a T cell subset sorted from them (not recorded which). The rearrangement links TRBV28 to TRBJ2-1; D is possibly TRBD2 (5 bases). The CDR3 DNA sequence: TGTGCCAGCAGTTTCCGAGGGAGACCCAATGAGCAGTTCTTC. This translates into CASSFRGRPNEQFF.